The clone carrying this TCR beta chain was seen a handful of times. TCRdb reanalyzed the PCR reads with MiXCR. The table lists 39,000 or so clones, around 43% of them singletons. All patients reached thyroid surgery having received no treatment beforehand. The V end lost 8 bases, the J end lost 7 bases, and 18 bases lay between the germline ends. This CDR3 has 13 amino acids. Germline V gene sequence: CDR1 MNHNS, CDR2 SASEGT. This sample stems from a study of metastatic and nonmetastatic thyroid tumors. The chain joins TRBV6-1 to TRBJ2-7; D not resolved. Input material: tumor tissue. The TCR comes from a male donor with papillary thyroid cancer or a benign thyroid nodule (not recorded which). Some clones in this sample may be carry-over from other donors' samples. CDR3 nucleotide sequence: TGTGCCAGCGGAAGACGGACCTCGGAGGAGCAGTACTTC. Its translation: CASGRRTSEEQYF.